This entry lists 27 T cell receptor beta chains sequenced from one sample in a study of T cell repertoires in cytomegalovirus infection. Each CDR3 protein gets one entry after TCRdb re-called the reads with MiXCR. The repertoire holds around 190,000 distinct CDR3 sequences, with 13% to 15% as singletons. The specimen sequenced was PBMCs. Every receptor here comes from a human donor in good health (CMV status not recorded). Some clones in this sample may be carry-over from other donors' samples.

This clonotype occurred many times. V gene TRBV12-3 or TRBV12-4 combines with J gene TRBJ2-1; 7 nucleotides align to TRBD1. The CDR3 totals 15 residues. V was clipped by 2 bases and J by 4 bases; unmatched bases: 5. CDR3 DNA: TGTGCCAGCAGTTTAAGGACAGGCCAGTACAATGAGCAGTTCTTC. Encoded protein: CASSLRTGQYNEQFF.

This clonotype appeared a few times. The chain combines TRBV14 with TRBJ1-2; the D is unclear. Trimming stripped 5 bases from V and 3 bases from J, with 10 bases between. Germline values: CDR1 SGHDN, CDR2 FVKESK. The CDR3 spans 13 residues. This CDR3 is CASSSDGYYGYTF. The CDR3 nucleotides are TGTGCCAGCAGCTCCGACGGATACTATGGCTACACCTTC.

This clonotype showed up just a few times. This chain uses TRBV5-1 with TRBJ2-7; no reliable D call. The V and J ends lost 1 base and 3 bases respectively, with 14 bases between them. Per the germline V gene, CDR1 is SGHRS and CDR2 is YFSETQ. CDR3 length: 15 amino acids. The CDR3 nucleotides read TGCGCCAGCAGCTTGTGGTTTGCCCCGGGCTACGAGCAGTACTTC. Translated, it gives CASSLWFAPGYEQYF.

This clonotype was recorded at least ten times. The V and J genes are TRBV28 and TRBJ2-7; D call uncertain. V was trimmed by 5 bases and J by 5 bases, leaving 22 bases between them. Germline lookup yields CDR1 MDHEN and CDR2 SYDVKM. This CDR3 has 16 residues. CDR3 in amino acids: CASSIPGRRPNNEQYF. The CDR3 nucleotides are TGTGCCAGCAGTATCCCAGGCAGGCGACCCAACAACGAGCAGTACTTC.

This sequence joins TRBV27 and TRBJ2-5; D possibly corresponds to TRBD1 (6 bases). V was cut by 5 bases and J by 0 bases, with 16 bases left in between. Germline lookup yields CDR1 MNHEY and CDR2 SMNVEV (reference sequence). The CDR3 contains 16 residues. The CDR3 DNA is TGTGCCAGCAGTCCTAGAACAGGGTGGCACCAAGAGACCCAGTACTTC. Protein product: CASSPRTGWHQETQYF.

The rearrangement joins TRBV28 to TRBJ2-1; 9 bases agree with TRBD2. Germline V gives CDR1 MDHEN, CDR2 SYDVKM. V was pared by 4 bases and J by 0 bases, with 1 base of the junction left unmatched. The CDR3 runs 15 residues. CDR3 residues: CASSSSGISYNEQFF. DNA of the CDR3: TGTGCCAGCAGTTCTAGCGGGATCTCCTACAATGAGCAGTTCTTC.

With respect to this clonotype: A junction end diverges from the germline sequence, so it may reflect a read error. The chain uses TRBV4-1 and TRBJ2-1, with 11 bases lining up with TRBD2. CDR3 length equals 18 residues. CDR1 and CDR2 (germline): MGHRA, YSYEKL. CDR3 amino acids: CASSRLMRGLAENNEQFF. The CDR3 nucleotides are TGTGCCAGCAGCCGTCTGATGCGGGGACTAGCGGAGAACAATGAGCAGTTCTTC.

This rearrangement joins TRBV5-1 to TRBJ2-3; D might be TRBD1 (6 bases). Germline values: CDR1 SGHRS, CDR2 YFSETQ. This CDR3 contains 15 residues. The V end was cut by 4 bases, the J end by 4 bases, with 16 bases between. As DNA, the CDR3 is TGCGCCAGCAGCGAACAGGGCAGCCCGGCAGATACGCAGTATTTT. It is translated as CASSEQGSPADTQYF.

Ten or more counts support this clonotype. The CDR3 DNA reads TGTGCCAGCAGCCTATGGACAGGGGATCAGCCCCAGCATTTT. The encoded protein is CASSLWTGDQPQHF. The chain employs TRBV7-2 and TRBJ1-5; TRBD1 aligns across 9 bases. The CDR3 covers 14 residues. From germline, CDR1 is SGHTA and CDR2 FQGNSA. V lost 5 bases and J lost 5; bases outside the gene matches: 4.

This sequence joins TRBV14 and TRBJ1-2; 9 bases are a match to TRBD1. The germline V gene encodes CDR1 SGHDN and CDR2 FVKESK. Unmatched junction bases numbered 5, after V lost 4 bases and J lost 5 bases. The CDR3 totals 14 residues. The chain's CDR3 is CASSRDRATYGYTF. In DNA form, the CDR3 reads TGTGCCAGCAGCCGGGACAGGGCAACATATGGCTACACCTTC.

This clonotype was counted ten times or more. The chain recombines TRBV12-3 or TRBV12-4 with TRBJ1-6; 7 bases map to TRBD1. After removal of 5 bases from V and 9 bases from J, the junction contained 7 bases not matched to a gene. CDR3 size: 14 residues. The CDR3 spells CASSTGEKASPLHF. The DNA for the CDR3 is TGTGCCAGCAGTACAGGGGAAAAGGCTTCACCCCTCCACTTT.

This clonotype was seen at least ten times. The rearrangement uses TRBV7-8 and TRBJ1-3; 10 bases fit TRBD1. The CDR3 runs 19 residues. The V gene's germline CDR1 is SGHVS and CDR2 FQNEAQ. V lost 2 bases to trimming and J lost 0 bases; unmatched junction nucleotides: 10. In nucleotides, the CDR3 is TGTGCCAGCAGCTTACGATTGATCGGGACAGGGGTCTCTGGAAACACCATATATTTT. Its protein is CASSLRLIGTGVSGNTIYF.

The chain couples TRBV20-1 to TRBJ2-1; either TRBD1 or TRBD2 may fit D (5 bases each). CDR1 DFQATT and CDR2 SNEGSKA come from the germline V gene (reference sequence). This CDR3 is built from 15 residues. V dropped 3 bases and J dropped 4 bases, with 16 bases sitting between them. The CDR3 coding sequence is TGCAGTGCTAGGGGGGTGAACAGAGATTACAATGAGCAGTTCTTC. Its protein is CSARGVNRDYNEQFF.

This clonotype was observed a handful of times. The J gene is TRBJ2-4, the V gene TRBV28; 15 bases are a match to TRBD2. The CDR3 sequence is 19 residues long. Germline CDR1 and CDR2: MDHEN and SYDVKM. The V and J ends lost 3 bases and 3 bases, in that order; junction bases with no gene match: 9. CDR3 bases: TGTGCCAGCAGTTTCTCGGGACTAGCGGGAGGCTACGGCAAAAACATTCAGTACTTC. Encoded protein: CASSFSGLAGGYGKNIQYF.

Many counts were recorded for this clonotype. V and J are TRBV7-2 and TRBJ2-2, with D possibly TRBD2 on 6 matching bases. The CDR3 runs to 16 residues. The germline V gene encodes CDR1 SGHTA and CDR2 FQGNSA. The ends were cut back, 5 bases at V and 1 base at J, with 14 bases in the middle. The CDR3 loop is CASSAPGTVNTGELFF. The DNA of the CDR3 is TGTGCCAGCAGCGCACCCGGGACTGTGAACACCGGGGAGCTGTTTTTT. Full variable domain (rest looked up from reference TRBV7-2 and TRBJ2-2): GAGVSQSPSNKVTEKGKDVELRCDPISGHTALYWYRQSLGQGLEFLIYFQGNSAPDKSGLPSDRFSAERTGGSVSTLTIQRTQQEDSAVYLCASSAPGTVNTGELFFGEGSRLTVL.

The CDR3 reads CASTYGGYEQYF. CDR3 sequence (DNA): TGTGCCAGCACCTACGGAGGCTACGAGCAGTACTTC. This chain uses TRBV6-2 or TRBV6-3 with TRBJ2-7; possible D gene TRBD2, 5 bases. CDR1 and CDR2 from the germline V gene are MNHEY and SVGEGT. This CDR3 contains 12 residues. V was trimmed by 7 bases and J by 3 bases, leaving 10 bases between them.

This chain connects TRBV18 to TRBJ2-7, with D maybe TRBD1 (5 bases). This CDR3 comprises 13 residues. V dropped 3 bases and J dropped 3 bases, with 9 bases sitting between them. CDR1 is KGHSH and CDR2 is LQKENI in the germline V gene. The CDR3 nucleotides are TGTGCCAGCTCACCCTTCGACAGCTACGAGCAGTACTTC. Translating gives CASSPFDSYEQYF.

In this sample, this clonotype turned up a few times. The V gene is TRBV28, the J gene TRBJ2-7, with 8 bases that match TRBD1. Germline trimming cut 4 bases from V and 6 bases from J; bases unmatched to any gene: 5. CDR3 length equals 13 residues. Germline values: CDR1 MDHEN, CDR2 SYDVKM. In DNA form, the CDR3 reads TGTGCCAGCAGTTCCCGGGACAGGCCCGAGCAGTACTTC. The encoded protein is CASSSRDRPEQYF.

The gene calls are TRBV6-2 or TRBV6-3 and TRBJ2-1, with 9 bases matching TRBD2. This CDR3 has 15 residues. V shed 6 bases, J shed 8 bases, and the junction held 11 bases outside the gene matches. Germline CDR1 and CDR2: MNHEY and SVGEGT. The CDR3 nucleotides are TGTGCCAGCAGACGCGGGAGGGCCGGTTTGGATGAGCAGTTCTTC. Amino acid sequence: CASRRGRAGLDEQFF.

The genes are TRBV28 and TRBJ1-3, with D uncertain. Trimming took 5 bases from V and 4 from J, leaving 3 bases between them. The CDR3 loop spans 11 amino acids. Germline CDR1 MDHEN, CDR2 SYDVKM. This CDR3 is CASSRGNTIYF. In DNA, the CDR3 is TGTGCCAGCAGTCGGGGAAACACCATATATTTT.

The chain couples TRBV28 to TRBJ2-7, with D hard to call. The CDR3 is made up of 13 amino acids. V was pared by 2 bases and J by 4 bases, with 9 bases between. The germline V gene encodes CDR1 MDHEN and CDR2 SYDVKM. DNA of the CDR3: TGTGCCAGCAGTTTAGCCCCGGTTTACGAGCAGTACTTC. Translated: CASSLAPVYEQYF.

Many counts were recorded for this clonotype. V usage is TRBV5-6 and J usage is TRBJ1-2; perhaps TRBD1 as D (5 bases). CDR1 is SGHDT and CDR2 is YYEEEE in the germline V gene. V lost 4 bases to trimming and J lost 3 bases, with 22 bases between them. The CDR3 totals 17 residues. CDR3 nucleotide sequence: TGTGCCAGCAGCCCTCTTTCCGCCGGGCAGGGCGACTATGGCTACACCTTC. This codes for CASSPLSAGQGDYGYTF.

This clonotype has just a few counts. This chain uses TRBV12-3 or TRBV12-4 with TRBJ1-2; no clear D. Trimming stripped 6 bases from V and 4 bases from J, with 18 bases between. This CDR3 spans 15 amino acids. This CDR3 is CASSKRASAGYGYTF. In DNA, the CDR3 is TGTGCCAGCAGCAAACGGGCCTCCGCAGGCTATGGCTACACCTTC.

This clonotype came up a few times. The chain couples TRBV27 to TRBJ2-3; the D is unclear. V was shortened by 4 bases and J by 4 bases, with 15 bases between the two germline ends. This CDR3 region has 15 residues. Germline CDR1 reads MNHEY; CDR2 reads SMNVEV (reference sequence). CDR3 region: CASSSLSRTADTQYF. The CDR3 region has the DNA TGTGCCAGCAGTTCGCTTAGTCGGACCGCAGATACGCAGTATTTT.

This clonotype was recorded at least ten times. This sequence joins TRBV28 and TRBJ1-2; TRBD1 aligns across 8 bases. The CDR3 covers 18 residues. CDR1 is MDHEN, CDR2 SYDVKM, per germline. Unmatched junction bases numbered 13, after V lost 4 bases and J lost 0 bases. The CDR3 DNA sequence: TGTGCCAGCAGTTCGGACAGGGTCTTCCGGCCTGCTAACTATGGCTACACCTTC. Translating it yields CASSSDRVFRPANYGYTF.

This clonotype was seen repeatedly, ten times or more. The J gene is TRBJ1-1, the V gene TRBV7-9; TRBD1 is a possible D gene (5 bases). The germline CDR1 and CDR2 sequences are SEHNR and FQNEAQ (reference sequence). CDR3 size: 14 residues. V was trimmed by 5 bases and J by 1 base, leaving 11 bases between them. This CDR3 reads CASSRPGGNTEAFF. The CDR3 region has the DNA TGTGCCAGCAGCCGCCCGGGGGGGAACACTGAAGCTTTCTTT.

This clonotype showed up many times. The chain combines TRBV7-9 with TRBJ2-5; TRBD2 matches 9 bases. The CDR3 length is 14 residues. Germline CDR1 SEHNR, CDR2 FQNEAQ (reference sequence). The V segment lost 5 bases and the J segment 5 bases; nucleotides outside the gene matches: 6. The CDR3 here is CASSDSGRVETQYF. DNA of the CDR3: TGTGCCAGCAGCGATAGCGGGAGAGTGGAGACCCAGTACTTC.